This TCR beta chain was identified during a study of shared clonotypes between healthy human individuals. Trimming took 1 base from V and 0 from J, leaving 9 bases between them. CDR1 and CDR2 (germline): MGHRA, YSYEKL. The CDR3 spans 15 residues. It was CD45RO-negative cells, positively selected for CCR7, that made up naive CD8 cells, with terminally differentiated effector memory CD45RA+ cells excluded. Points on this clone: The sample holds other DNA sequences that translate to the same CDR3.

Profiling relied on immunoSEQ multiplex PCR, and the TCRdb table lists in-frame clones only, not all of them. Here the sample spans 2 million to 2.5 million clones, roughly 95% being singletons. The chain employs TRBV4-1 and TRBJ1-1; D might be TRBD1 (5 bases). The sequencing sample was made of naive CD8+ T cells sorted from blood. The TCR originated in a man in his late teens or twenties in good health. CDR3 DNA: TGCGCCAGCAGCCAAGCCCCAGGGATGAACACTGAAGCTTTCTTT. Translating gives CASSQAPGMNTEAFF.